The rows below give T cell receptor beta chains drawn from one sample of a study of early T cells in non-severe SARS-CoV-2 infection. TCRdb reprocessed the 5' RACE reads with MiXCR, giving one entry per CDR3 protein. Of 100,000 to 150,000 distinct CDR3 sequences detected, 14% to 15% appear once; the ten largest clones hold roughly a fifth. Sequencing was carried out using whole blood. The receptors come from an adult who was a healthcare worker with PCR-confirmed SARS-CoV-2 infection or an uninfected control (not recorded which). The CDR3 runs from the conserved cysteine through the conserved F or W. Each record gives: D gene, J gene, clone size, CDR3 length, V gene, CDR3 DNA, CDR3 protein. D genes are given only for firm matches. Only part of the rows carry a size: once, few, many, or a class if the clone is expanded.

TRBD1	TRBJ2-3	.	14	TRBV11-2	TGTGCCAGCAGCTTAATGACAGGGGCAGATACGCAGTATTTT	CASSLMTGADTQYF
TRBD1	TRBJ1-3	few	14	TRBV20-1	TGCAGTGCCCCGACAGGGGGTTGGAGGAACACCATATATTTT	CSAPTGGWRNTIYF
TRBD2	TRBJ2-7	.	14	TRBV20-1	TGCAGTGCTAGCGTTGGCGGGGGAAGAGGGGAGCAGTACTTC	CSASVGGGRGEQYF
.	TRBJ2-1	few	14	TRBV11-2	TGTGCCAGCAGCTTTATAAGCTCCTACAATGAGCAGTTCTTC	CASSFISSYNEQFF
TRBD1	TRBJ2-7	.	13	TRBV5-4	TGTGCCAGCAGCTTGGAGGGGGCTAGCGAGCAGTACTTC	CASSLEGASEQYF
.	TRBJ2-5	.	11	TRBV29-1	TGCAGCGGAGGGATCGGGAAGACCCAGTACTTC	CSGGIGKTQYF
TRBD1	TRBJ2-7	many	15	TRBV15	TGTGCCACCAGCAGAGGTCAACAGGGGGGTATCGAGCAGTACTTC	CATSRGQQGGIEQYF
.	TRBJ1-1	many	15	TRBV11-2	TGTGCCAGCAGCTTAGTAACCGGTAGGAACACTGAAGCTTTCTTT	CASSLVTGRNTEAFF
.	TRBJ1-6	few	15	TRBV4-1	TGCGCCAGCAGCCAAGGCTCCCATGGCAATTCACCCCTCCACTTT	CASSQGSHGNSPLHF
TRBD1	TRBJ2-3	many	14	TRBV30	TGTGCCTGGCAAGGGACAGGGAGTAGGGATACGCAGTATTTT	CAWQGTGSRDTQYF
TRBD1	TRBJ2-7	.	14	TRBV12-3/TRBV12-4	TGTGCCAGCACCCCGGGACAGCCCATTTACGAGCAGTACTTC	CASTPGQPIYEQYF
TRBD1	TRBJ1-3	few	15	TRBV20-1	TGCAGTGCTAGAGACACAGGGGTCTCTGGAAACACCATATATTTT	CSARDTGVSGNTIYF
.	TRBJ1-1	.	14	TRBV18	TGTGCCAGCTCGGAGGGCCCCACGAACACTGAAGCTTTCTTT	CASSEGPTNTEAFF
.	TRBJ2-1	many	12	TRBV7-9	TGTGCCAGCAGCACCCTCGGATATGAGCAGTTCTTC	CASSTLGYEQFF
.	TRBJ1-2	few	16	TRBV20-1	TGCAGTGCTAGAGTTGCCGGGACACGTCTTGTGAGGGGCTACACCTTC	CSARVAGTRLVRGYTF
TRBD2	TRBJ2-1	.	14	TRBV11-3	TGTGCCAGCAGCTCGGGACTAGTGTACAATGAGCAGTTCTTC	CASSSGLVYNEQFF
.	TRBJ1-4	many	16	TRBV4-1	TGCGCCAGCAGCCAACGGGAGACCTTAGTCGGGGAAAAACTGTTTTTT	CASSQRETLVGEKLFF
TRBD2	TRBJ2-1	few	16	TRBV11-2	TGTGCCAGCAGCGCCGGACTAGCGGGGTCCTACAATGAGCAGTTCTTC	CASSAGLAGSYNEQFF
.	TRBJ2-2	.	15	TRBV19	TGTGCCAGTAGTATCACTCCTGGGGGGTTCGGGGAGCTGTTTTTT	CASSITPGGFGELFF
.	TRBJ1-2	few	15	TRBV27	TGTGCCAGCAGTTTATTTTGGAGGGGAAATCGGGGCTACACCTTC	CASSLFWRGNRGYTF